A single sample gave rise to the 21 T cell receptor beta chains below, sequenced in a study of shared clonotypes between healthy human individuals. Method: immunoSEQ multiplex PCR; TCRdb's copy keeps in-frame clones and lacks some. Of 950,000 to 1,300,000 clones listed, about 75% are singletons. The sequenced material came from memory CD4+ T cells sorted from blood. Subset here: CD45RA-negative fraction. The receptors shown here come from a man between 18 and 29 years old in good health.

This chain connects TRBV19 to TRBJ1-5; 7 positions match TRBD1. Germline assignment: CDR1 LNHDA and CDR2 SQIVND (reference sequence). The V gene end was trimmed by 5 bases and the J gene end by 5 bases; junction bases not matched to a gene: 6. The CDR3 sequence is 14 residues long. The CDR3 loop reads CASSFDRVHQPQHF. In nucleotides, the CDR3 is TGTGCCAGTAGTTTTGACAGGGTGCATCAGCCCCAGCATTTT.

In its sample, this clone was seen a few times. The chain joins TRBV5-1 to TRBJ1-2; the match to TRBD1 covers 8 bases. Trimming removed 4 bases from V and 4 bases from J; junction bases left unmatched: 12. The CDR3 runs 16 residues. The germline V gene encodes CDR1 SGHRS and CDR2 YFSETQ. CDR3: CASSQGAGFGGYGYTF. The CDR3, as DNA: TGCGCCAGCAGCCAGGGGGCAGGGTTTGGTGGCTATGGCTACACCTTC.

The chain joins TRBV5-4 to TRBJ2-2; D is undetermined. Trimming cost V 4 bases and J 1 base, with 8 bases left between them. This CDR3 has 14 residues. CDR1 and CDR2 from the germline V gene are SGHNT and YYREEE (reference sequence). DNA for the CDR3: TGTGCCAGCAGCCCTTCGAAGAACACCGGGGAGCTGTTTTTT. It translates to CASSPSKNTGELFF.

The chain uses TRBV29-1 and TRBJ2-3, with TRBD2 matching 13 bases. V dropped 7 bases and J dropped 1; count of bases not matched to a gene: 5. Germline V gene data show CDR1 as SQVTM and CDR2 as ANQGSEA. The CDR3 covers 15 residues. CDR3 protein: CSAFGLAGGTDTQYF. Written as DNA, the CDR3 is TGCAGCGCCTTCGGACTAGCGGGGGGCACAGATACGCAGTATTTT.

The chain carries TRBV18 and TRBJ2-7, with D possibly being TRBD2 (6 bases). This CDR3 region has 13 residues. Trimming shortened V by 6 bases and J by 1 base, and 10 bases separated the two germline ends. Germline values: CDR1 KGHSH, CDR2 LQKENI. The CDR3 here is CASSQGTSYEQYF. The CDR3, as DNA: TGTGCCAGCTCCCAAGGGACTTCCTACGAGCAGTACTTC.

This clone has more than one count but fewer than ten. The gene calls are TRBV5-5 and TRBJ2-5; no clear D gene. CDR1 is SGHKS, CDR2 YYEKEE, per germline (reference sequence). V was clipped by 2 bases and J by 1 base, with 6 bases between them. The CDR3 sequence is 13 residues long. In nucleotides, the CDR3 is TGTGCCAGCAGCTTCCCCAGCCAAGAGACCCAGTACTTC. Residues: CASSFPSQETQYF.

This clone has more than one count but fewer than ten. CDR3 nucleotides: TGTGCCAGCAGTTCTCAGGGTAGCTCTGGAAACACCATATATTTT. It codes for CASSSQGSSGNTIYF. The rearrangement links TRBV2 to TRBJ1-3; a weak D match, TRBD1 (5 bases). Trimming pared 5 bases from V and 0 bases from J, leaving 11 bases between. This CDR3 is 15 amino acids long. Germline V gene sequence: CDR1 SNHLY, CDR2 FYNNEI.

The rearrangement links TRBV5-5 to TRBJ1-1; D is unclear. Germline CDR1 reads SGHKS; CDR2 reads YYEKEE (reference sequence). V was pared by 0 bases and J by 1 base, with 16 bases between. There are 17 residues in the CDR3. The CDR3 reads CASSLAPPGLRNTEAFF. The CDR3 nucleotides read TGTGCCAGCAGCTTGGCGCCACCGGGCCTTAGGAACACTGAAGCTTTCTTT.

The chain has TRBV5-1 and TRBJ2-7; tentatively, D is TRBD1 (6 bases). V lost 2 bases, J lost 2 bases, and 14 bases lay in between. The germline CDR1 and CDR2 sequences are SGHRS and YFSETQ. The CDR3 totals 15 residues. The CDR3 nucleotides are TGCGCCAGCAGCTTACTACAGGGTGACCCCTACGAGCAGTACTTC. The encoded protein is CASSLLQGDPYEQYF. The full variable domain, in which reference TRBV5-1 and TRBJ2-7 provide the parts outside the CDR3, is KAGVTQTPRYLIKTRGQQVTLSCSPISGHRSVSWYQQTPGQGLQFLFEYFSETQRNKGNFPGRFSGRQFSNSRSEMNVSTLELGDSALYLCASSLLQGDPYEQYFGPGTRLTVT.

The chain is built from TRBV7-9 and TRBJ2-5; 7 bases map to TRBD2. Trimming cost V 5 bases and J 4 bases; bases outside gene matches: 10. Germline CDR1 is SEHNR and CDR2 is FQNEAQ (reference sequence). This CDR3 has 15 amino acids. The CDR3 DNA is TGTGCCAGCAGCCTCAGACTAGCTACGATAGAGACCCAGTACTTC. Translation: CASSLRLATIETQYF. Looking up the rest from reference TRBV7-9 and TRBJ2-5 gives the full variable domain: DTGVSQNPRHKITKRGQNVTFRCDPISEHNRLYWYRQTLGQGPEFLTYFQNEAQLEKSRLLSDRFSAERPKGSFSTLEIQRTEQGDSAMYLCASSLRLATIETQYFGPGTRLLVL.

The genes are TRBV9 and TRBJ2-3, with D maybe TRBD1 (6 bases). The CDR3 extends over 16 amino acids. Per the germline V gene, CDR1 is SGDLS and CDR2 is YYNGEE. The ends were cut back, 3 bases at V and 2 bases at J, with 16 bases in the middle. Here the CDR3 reads CASSASDRTTTDTQYF. The CDR3 bases are TGTGCCAGCAGCGCATCGGACAGAACAACCACAGATACGCAGTATTTT.

This clone came up a few times. The same CDR3 arises from other DNA sequences in this sample as well. CDR3 nucleotides: TGTGCCAGCAGCGTAGGGGGGGGCAAAGGCCAAGAGACCCAGTACTTC. It encodes CASSVGGGKGQETQYF. This chain connects TRBV9 to TRBJ2-5; D possibly corresponds to TRBD2 (7 bases). The length of the CDR3 is 16 residues. The germline V gene encodes CDR1 SGDLS and CDR2 YYNGEE. V was clipped by 0 bases and J by 1 base, with 13 bases between them. Complete variable domain (other parts from reference TRBV9 and TRBJ2-5): DSGVTQTPKHLITATGQRVTLRCSPRSGDLSVYWYQQSLDQGLQFLIQYYNGEERAKGNILERFSAQQFPDLHSELNLSSLELGDSALYFCASSVGGGKGQETQYFGPGTRLLVL.

This clone was observed a handful of times. This chain joins TRBV6-1 and TRBJ2-2, with D possibly matching TRBD2 (5 bases). Deletions cut 4 bases from V and 0 bases from J, with 6 bases between. The CDR3 length is 14 residues. Germline lookup yields CDR1 MNHNS and CDR2 SASEGT. CDR3 DNA sequence: TGTGCCAGCAGTGCACTAGCGAACACCGGGGAGCTGTTTTTT. Encoded protein: CASSALANTGELFF.

The chain is built from TRBV5-1 and TRBJ1-1, with 11 bases that match TRBD1. CDR1 and CDR2 from the germline V gene are SGHRS and YFSETQ. The CDR3 covers 16 residues. Germline trimming cut 4 bases from V and 3 bases from J; bases unmatched to any gene: 8. CDR3 nucleotides: TGCGCCAGCAGCCAAGGACAGGGGGCTGGGGACACTGAAGCTTTCTTT. Amino acids: CASSQGQGAGDTEAFF. Supplemented by reference TRBV5-1 and TRBJ1-1, the full variable domain reads KAGVTQTPRYLIKTRGQQVTLSCSPISGHRSVSWYQQTPGQGLQFLFEYFSETQRNKGNFPGRFSGRQFSNSRSEMNVSTLELGDSALYLCASSQGQGAGDTEAFFGQGTRLTVV.

The gene calls are TRBV6-1 and TRBJ2-7; no clear D gene. Trimming cost V 2 bases and J 3 bases, with 14 bases left between them. This CDR3 spans 15 amino acids. Germline V gives CDR1 MNHNS, CDR2 SASEGT. CDR3 region: CASSEMGWRNYEQYF. The CDR3 DNA is TGTGCCAGCAGTGAAATGGGGTGGAGAAACTACGAGCAGTACTTC.

This clone has only a few counts. V is TRBV5-4 and J is TRBJ2-7, with TRBD1 matching 11 bases. Germline CDR1 and CDR2: SGHNT and YYREEE (reference sequence). The CDR3 consists of 14 residues. Germline trimming cut 5 bases from V and 7 bases from J; bases unmatched to any gene: 8. The CDR3 sequence: CASRRDRGIFEQYF. The CDR3 coding sequence is TGTGCCAGCAGGAGGGACAGGGGGATTTTTGAGCAGTACTTC.

The chain combines TRBV5-1 with TRBJ2-3, with 7 bases fitting TRBD2. This CDR3 is built from 14 residues. V gave up 6 bases and J gave up 0 bases; unmatched junction bases: 4. Germline V gene sequence: CDR1 SGHRS, CDR2 YFSETQ. The CDR3 protein is CASKSGTSTDTQYF. CDR3 nucleotide sequence: TGCGCCAGCAAAAGCGGGACTAGCACAGATACGCAGTATTTT.

The genes are TRBV10-3 and TRBJ1-3, with D possibly being TRBD1 (6 bases). The ends were cut back, 5 bases at V and 4 bases at J, with 9 bases in the middle. The CDR3 totals 13 residues. CDR1 and CDR2 (germline): ENHRY, SYGVKD. CDR3 loop: CAISTGFGNTIYF. The CDR3 bases are TGTGCCATCAGTACAGGGTTCGGAAACACCATATATTTT.

This clone showed up just a few times. CDR3 bases: TGTGCCTGGAGACGGATCCCCGGCTACACCTTC. Protein: CAWRRIPGYTF. This chain joins TRBV30 and TRBJ1-2; no definite D call. CDR1 and CDR2 from the germline V gene are GTSNPN and SVGIG (reference sequence). This CDR3 is built from 11 residues. Trimming pared 3 bases from V and 8 bases from J, leaving 10 bases between.

The chain carries TRBV19 and TRBJ1-4; the D is unclear. With 6 bases removed from V and 0 bases from J, the gap between germline ends came to 8 bases. Germline V lookup: CDR1 LNHDA, CDR2 SQIVND (reference sequence). This CDR3 comprises 14 residues. CDR3 protein: CASSVQSTNEKLFF. The CDR3, as DNA: TGTGCCAGTAGCGTACAGTCAACTAATGAAAAACTGTTTTTT.

The gene calls are TRBV30 and TRBJ2-2, with 9 bases identical to TRBD2. Losses at the gene ends were 4 bases for V and 2 bases for J; bases not matched to a gene: 5. This CDR3 spans 15 amino acids. Per germline, CDR1 GTSNPN and CDR2 SVGIG (reference sequence). The CDR3 DNA follows: TGTGCCTGGAACGCGGGAGGGCCTAACACCGGGGAGCTGTTTTTT. Protein product: CAWNAGGPNTGELFF.